The 28 T cell receptor beta chains below come from one sample, sequenced in a study of cytomegalovirus exposure and HLA in healthy donors. PCR employed 60 Vbeta and 13 Jbeta primers. Sequenced by immunoSEQ multiplex PCR; TCRdb stores in-frame clones only, minus some. The table has 150,000 or so clones, 70% to 80% seen once. The sample consisted of PBMCs. Every receptor here comes from a man between 25 and 39 years old in good health and CMV-seropositive.

This chain connects TRBV7-9 to TRBJ2-3; 7 nucleotides agree with TRBD2. Germline trimming cut 11 bases from V and 1 base from J; bases unmatched to any gene: 12. CDR3 length: 15 amino acids. Germline V gene data show CDR1 as SEHNR and CDR2 as FQNEAQ (reference sequence). The CDR3 DNA is TGTGCCGGCACCGGGGGGTGGGTCGGCACAGATACGCAGTATTTT. Translated: CAGTGGWVGTDTQYF.

This clone has a handful of counts. Its ends do not fully match the called genes, so a read error is possible. This chain links TRBV6-6 with TRBJ1-1; D is ambiguous. The CDR3 covers 12 residues. The germline V gene has CDR1 MNHNY and CDR2 SVGAGI (reference sequence). The CDR3 reads CASSYPASEASF. CDR3 in DNA: TGTGCCAGCAGTTACCCCGCCTCTGAAGCTTCCTTT.

The genes are TRBV5-5 and TRBJ2-1, with 9 positions matching TRBD1. Germline CDR1 is SGHKS and CDR2 is YYEKEE (reference sequence). The CDR3 consists of 16 residues. The V gene end was trimmed by 0 bases and the J gene end by 1 base; junction bases not matched to a gene: 2. CDR3: CASSLGDRVSYNEQFF. The CDR3, as DNA: TGTGCCAGCAGCTTGGGGGACAGGGTGTCCTACAATGAGCAGTTCTTC.

A few counts support this clone. The CDR3: CATGGSQSTRVTGELFF. The CDR3 region has the DNA TGTGCCACCGGCGGCAGCCAATCCACCCGGGTCACCGGGGAGCTGTTTTTT. The genes are TRBV11-2 and TRBJ2-2; D is ambiguous. The CDR3 loop spans 17 amino acids. Germline V gives CDR1 SGHAT, CDR2 FQNNGV. V lost 10 bases and J lost 4, with 25 bases in between. The full variable domain, rest sourced from reference TRBV11-2 and TRBJ2-2, is EAGVAQSPRYKIIEKRQSVAFWCNPISGHATLYWYQQILGQGPKLLIQFQNNGVVDDSQLPKDRFSAERLKGVDSTLKIQPAKLEDSAVYLCATGGSQSTRVTGELFFGEGSRLTVL.

A single count supports this clone. The chain links TRBV29-1 to TRBJ1-4; D perhaps matches TRBD1 (6 bases). Trimming pared 8 bases from V and 2 bases from J, leaving 12 bases between. Germline CDR1 is SQVTM and CDR2 is ANQGSEA. The CDR3 runs to 13 residues. The CDR3 here is CSTSTGTNEKLFF. The CDR3 nucleotides read TGCAGCACCTCGACAGGCACTAATGAAAAACTGTTTTTT.

The chain links TRBV4-3 to TRBJ2-6; no firm D call. V was cut by 0 bases and J by 6 bases, with 9 bases left in between. CDR1 and CDR2 (germline): LGHNA, YSLEER. This CDR3 spans 15 amino acids. CDR3 region: CASSQDSRVANVLTF. The CDR3 nucleotides read TGCGCCAGCAGCCAAGACAGTCGGGTGGCCAACGTCCTGACTTTC.

V is TRBV7-9 and J is TRBJ2-5, with 9 bases identical to TRBD2. Germline V CDR1 and CDR2: SEHNR, FQNEAQ (reference sequence). The CDR3 is 16 amino acids. V was clipped by 5 bases and J by 1 base; unmatched bases: 8. This CDR3 is CASSNRLAVSQETQYF. CDR3 nucleotide sequence: TGTGCCAGCAGCAACCGACTAGCGGTTTCCCAAGAGACCCAGTACTTC.

The gene calls are TRBV28 and TRBJ2-5, with 9 bases matching TRBD2. Germline V gene sequence: CDR1 MDHEN, CDR2 SYDVKM. The CDR3 covers 16 residues. J gave up 9 bases and V 5 bases, and 16 bases lay outside the gene matches. The CDR3 DNA sequence: TGTGCCAGCAGTCTCGATTGGGCTAGCGGGGCCCGAGCCCAGTACTTC. This codes for CASSLDWASGARAQYF.

J is TRBJ1-1 and V is TRBV4-1; maybe TRBD1 (5 bases). Germline V lookup: CDR1 MGHRA, CDR2 YSYEKL. The V end lost 0 bases, the J end lost 0 bases, and 8 bases lay between the germline ends. This CDR3 contains 15 residues. For the CDR3, the DNA is TGCGCCAGCAGCCAAGAGGAGGGGCTGAACACTGAAGCTTTCTTT. Protein: CASSQEEGLNTEAFF.

The chain recombines TRBV16 with TRBJ2-4, with no clear D. The CDR3 loop spans 14 amino acids. Per the germline V gene, CDR1 is KGHSY and CDR2 is FQNENV. V lost 3 bases and J lost 5, with 11 bases in between. CDR3 DNA: TGTGCCAGCAGCCATTTAGAAGTCCAAAACATTCAGTACTTC. Protein sequence: CASSHLEVQNIQYF.

V gene TRBV19 combines with J gene TRBJ1-1; tentatively, D is TRBD1 (5 bases). Germline V CDR1 and CDR2: LNHDA, SQIVND (reference sequence). With 9 bases removed from V and 1 base from J, the gap between germline ends came to 12 bases. This CDR3 region has 13 residues. CDR3: CASARVANTEAFF. In DNA form, the CDR3 reads TGTGCCAGCGCCAGGGTGGCGAACACTGAAGCTTTCTTT. Full variable domain (remainder filled in from reference TRBV19 and TRBJ1-1): DGGITQSPKYLFRKEGQNVTLSCEQNLNHDAMYWYRQDPGQGLRLIYYSQIVNDFQKGDIAEGYSVSREKKESFPLTVTSAQKNPTAFYLCASARVANTEAFFGQGTRLTVV.

The chain has TRBV28 and TRBJ2-1; tentative D call: TRBD2 (6 bases). There are 16 residues in the CDR3. Germline lookup yields CDR1 MDHEN and CDR2 SYDVKM. V was trimmed by 3 bases and J by 5 bases, leaving 17 bases between them. CDR3: CASSLPLRRVDNEQFF. In DNA form, the CDR3 reads TGTGCCAGCAGTTTGCCCTTAAGGAGGGTCGACAATGAGCAGTTCTTC.

The J gene is TRBJ2-6, the V gene TRBV27, with D tentatively TRBD1 (6 bases). The germline gives CDR1 MNHEY, CDR2 SMNVEV (reference sequence). The CDR3 has 15 amino acids. Between the trimmed V and J ends, which lost 6 bases and 2 bases, there was a span of 11 bases. The CDR3 DNA follows: TGTGCCAGCAGGTCCGAGGGGGCTGGGGCCAACGTCCTGACTTTC. Encoded protein: CASRSEGAGANVLTF.

The chain carries TRBV27 and TRBJ2-7; D is undetermined. The CDR3 extends over 14 amino acids. The V end lost 1 base, the J end lost 0 bases, and 7 bases lay between the germline ends. Germline V gene data show CDR1 as MNHEY and CDR2 as SMNVEV (reference sequence). The CDR3 sequence is CASSLFASSYEQYF. The CDR3 bases are TGTGCCAGCAGTTTATTTGCTAGCTCCTACGAGCAGTACTTC.

This chain uses TRBV7-8 with TRBJ2-7; 8 bases are shared with TRBD2. This CDR3 is 15 amino acids long. V dropped 1 base and J dropped 3; count of bases not matched to a gene: 5. Germline CDR1 is SGHVS and CDR2 is FQNEAQ. CDR3 amino acids: CASSLGLAGNYEQYF. CDR3 nucleotide sequence: TGTGCCAGCAGCTTAGGGCTAGCGGGCAACTACGAGCAGTACTTC.

V usage is TRBV30 and J usage is TRBJ1-1, with D perhaps TRBD1 (5 bases). Germline CDR1 and CDR2: GTSNPN and SVGIG (reference sequence). The CDR3 covers 14 residues. Trimming took off 1 base at V and 1 base at J, with 10 bases between the two ends. The CDR3 reads CAWSGGHANTEAFF. The CDR3 DNA follows: TGTGCCTGGAGTGGGGGCCACGCGAACACTGAAGCTTTCTTT.

The chain has TRBV5-1 and TRBJ2-7, with a weak D call TRBD1 (5 bases). V gave up 0 bases and J gave up 5 bases, with 18 bases separating them. CDR3 length equals 16 residues. CDR1 and CDR2 (germline): SGHRS, YFSETQ. CDR3 in DNA: TGCGCCAGCAGCTTGGACAGGACGCGGTCCACCAACGAGCAGTACTTC. It specifies CASSLDRTRSTNEQYF.

The chain uses TRBV19 and TRBJ1-1; tentatively, D is TRBD1 (5 bases). The length of the CDR3 is 15 residues. V dropped 3 bases and J dropped 6 bases, with 17 bases sitting between them. The germline V gene encodes CDR1 LNHDA and CDR2 SQIVND (reference sequence). CDR3 DNA: TGTGCCAGTAGTATCTCGATCCAGGGCGCCGCTGAAGCTTTCTTT. It yields the protein CASSISIQGAAEAFF.

V usage is TRBV7-9 and J usage is TRBJ2-7; the match to TRBD1 covers 8 bases. Looked up from germline, CDR1 is SEHNR and CDR2 is FQNEAQ (reference sequence). The CDR3 sequence is 14 residues long. With V trimmed by 6 bases and J by 3 bases, 7 bases remained unmatched. CDR3 nucleotides: TGTGCCAGCAGACCTGGACAGGGCTACTACGAGCAGTACTTC. This gives the protein CASRPGQGYYEQYF. Drawing the rest from reference TRBV7-9 and TRBJ2-7, the complete variable domain is DTGVSQNPRHKITKRGQNVTFRCDPISEHNRLYWYRQTLGQGPEFLTYFQNEAQLEKSRLLSDRFSAERPKGSFSTLEIQRTEQGDSAMYLCASRPGQGYYEQYFGPGTRLTVT.

This chain uses TRBV5-6 with TRBJ1-5; the D gene is possibly TRBD1 (5 bases). Trimming left V 4 bases short and J 7 bases short, with 18 bases between. The length of the CDR3 is 15 residues. Germline V lookup: CDR1 SGHDT, CDR2 YYEEEE. The CDR3 here is CASSAGVGLWQPQHF. The CDR3 DNA follows: TGTGCCAGCAGCGCTGGAGTGGGGCTATGGCAGCCCCAGCATTTT.

The chain joins TRBV4-3 to TRBJ2-7, with 10 bases that match TRBD2. The CDR3 is 16 residues long. Unmatched junction bases numbered 5, after V lost 0 bases and J lost 3 bases. Germline loops: CDR1 LGHNA, CDR2 YSLEER. The CDR3 DNA reads as TGCGCCAGCAGCCAAGAAAGGACTAGCGGCTTCTACGAGCAGTACTTC. It codes for CASSQERTSGFYEQYF.

V is TRBV30 and J is TRBJ1-6; D is undetermined. Trimming shortened V by 5 bases and J by 7 bases, and 12 bases separated the two germline ends. The length of the CDR3 is 13 residues. The germline CDR1 and CDR2 sequences are GTSNPN and SVGIG (reference sequence). CDR3 nucleotide sequence: TGTGCCTGGGGTGATAATTCGAATTCACCCCTCCACTTT. This sequence encodes CAWGDNSNSPLHF.

The V call is TRBV7-3, the J call TRBJ1-3, with 7 bases fitting TRBD1. V shed 2 bases, J shed 0 bases, and the junction held 4 bases outside the gene matches. Germline CDR1 and CDR2: SGHTA and FQGTGA. The CDR3 length is 16 residues. The CDR3 is CASSLLDRISGNTIYF. The CDR3 region has the DNA TGTGCCAGCAGCTTATTGGACAGGATCTCTGGAAACACCATATATTTT.

This sequence joins TRBV5-1 and TRBJ1-6; no firm D call. This CDR3 contains 16 residues. Deletions cut 4 bases from V and 6 bases from J, with 17 bases between. The germline gives CDR1 SGHRS, CDR2 YFSETQ. For the CDR3, the DNA is TGCGCCAGCAGCAACTTAGACCCGGGAGGTAATTCACCCCTCCACTTT. Translation gives CASSNLDPGGNSPLHF.

V gene TRBV27 combines with J gene TRBJ2-5; D may be TRBD2 (6 bases). The germline CDR1 and CDR2 sequences are MNHEY and SMNVEV (reference sequence). There are 10 residues in the CDR3. V shed 10 bases and J shed 5 bases, with 8 bases lying between them. CDR3 residues: CATGRETQYF. CDR3 sequence (DNA): TGTGCCACAGGGAGGGAGACCCAGTACTTC.

The chain carries TRBV28 and TRBJ1-2; no firm D call. V was clipped by 6 bases and J by 3 bases, with 8 bases between them. Germline loops: CDR1 MDHEN, CDR2 SYDVKM. The CDR3 runs 12 residues. For the CDR3, the DNA is TGTGCCAGCAGGGCAGATTACTATGGCTACACCTTC. This gives the protein CASRADYYGYTF.

The chain couples TRBV7-2 to TRBJ2-5; 9 bases align to TRBD1. V shed 2 bases, J shed 7 bases, and the junction held 5 bases outside the gene matches. Germline values: CDR1 SGHTA, CDR2 FQGNSA. The CDR3 has 14 amino acids. CDR3 sequence: CASSLPRDRATQYF. In DNA form, the CDR3 reads TGTGCCAGCAGCTTACCCCGGGACAGGGCGACCCAGTACTTC. Full variable domain (rest looked up from reference TRBV7-2 and TRBJ2-5): GAGVSQSPSNKVTEKGKDVELRCDPISGHTALYWYRQSLGQGLEFLIYFQGNSAPDKSGLPSDRFSAERTGGSVSTLTIQRTQQEDSAVYLCASSLPRDRATQYFGPGTRLLVL.

This clone was picked up a small number of times. CDR3 coding DNA: TGCGCCAGCAGCCCGGGACAGGGCAATCAGCCCCAGCATTTT. Translated: CASSPGQGNQPQHF. The chain recombines TRBV5-1 with TRBJ1-5; 8 nucleotides match TRBD1. Germline CDR1 reads SGHRS; CDR2 reads YFSETQ. The trim removed 4 bases at V and 2 bases at J, leaving 2 bases unmatched. The CDR3 is 14 residues long.